This TCR beta chain was observed in a study of T cell repertoires in cytomegalovirus infection. Regarding the study as a whole: Frequencies of public TCR beta families were cumulated, and this identified carriers of CMV plus the relevant HLA. What dominated the ex vivo response were HLA-C-restricted CMV-specific TCR beta clonotypes.

Trimming stripped 6 bases from V and 6 bases from J, with 9 bases between. The CDR3 totals 12 residues. Germline CDR1 and CDR2: SEHNR and FQNEAQ (reference sequence). TCRdb passed the reads through MiXCR, listing each CDR3 protein once. The sample yields about 700,000 distinct CDR3 sequences, about 33% seen once. As to this clonotype: Its antigen is currently unknown.

The source of this sequence is a human donor in good health (CMV status not recorded). Some clones in this sample may be carry-over from other donors' samples. The V gene is TRBV7-9, the J gene TRBJ2-1; tentatively, D is TRBD1 (6 bases). Sequences were derived from cultured PBMCs, sampled from culture after CMV antigen stimulation. The CDR3, as DNA: TGTGCCAGCAGACAGGGTGGCAATGAGCAGTTCTTC. This sequence encodes CASRQGGNEQFF.